These 28 T cell receptor beta chains came from one sample sequenced in a study of Ad26.COV2.S vaccination and SARS-CoV-2 variants. Clones were sequenced by immunoSEQ multiplex PCR, and TCRdb holds only the in-frame ones, with some missing. The sample lists about 320,000 clones; around 81% were seen once. Treatment: about 20 received Ad26.COV2.S at low or high dose, single or two shots; several received placebo; per-sample allocation not given. Material that was analyzed had been drawn on day 63 after the first vaccine or placebo injection. The material was peripheral blood, obtained in a trial of Ad26.COV2.S vaccine versus placebo. All receptors derive from a person between 18 and 65 years old who received the Ad26.COV2.S COVID-19 vaccine or a placebo.

This clone was counted between two and nine times. The CDR3 loop reads CASSQDWDTQETQYF. CDR3 DNA: TGTGCCAGCAGCCAAGATTGGGACACCCAAGAGACCCAGTACTTC. This chain joins TRBV14 and TRBJ2-5; tentative D call: TRBD1 (6 bases). V was clipped by 0 bases and J by 1 base, with 9 bases between them. Germline lookup yields CDR1 SGHDN and CDR2 FVKESK. This CDR3 spans 15 amino acids. Based on the CDR3 plus reference TRBV14 and TRBJ2-5, the full variable domain is EAGVTQFPSHSVIEKGQTVTLRCDPISGHDNLYWYRRVMGKEIKFLLHFVKESKQDESGMPNNRFLAERTGGTYSTLKVQPAELEDSGVYFCASSQDWDTQETQYFGPGTRLLVL.

This chain joins TRBV6-5 and TRBJ1-5; no reliable D call. The germline CDR1 and CDR2 sequences are MNHEY and SVGAGI. V lost 5 bases, J lost 3 bases, and 11 bases lay in between. The length of the CDR3 is 14 residues. CDR3 protein: CASSPRLFNQPQHF. The CDR3 region has the DNA TGTGCCAGCAGTCCCAGGCTTTTCAATCAGCCCCAGCATTTT.

The chain has TRBV2 and TRBJ1-5, with 7 bases that match TRBD1. With 8 bases clipped from V and 3 bases from J, the junction kept 4 bases outside the gene matches. The CDR3 runs 13 residues. The germline CDR1 and CDR2 sequences are SNHLY and FYNNEI. DNA of the CDR3: TGTGCCAGCTCGGGGACAGTCAATCAGCCCCAGCATTTT. Translated: CASSGTVNQPQHF. Based on the CDR3 plus reference TRBV2 and TRBJ1-5, the full variable domain is EPEVTQTPSHQVTQMGQEVILRCVPISNHLYFYWYRQILGQKVEFLVSFYNNEISEKSEIFDDQFSVERPDGSNFTLKIRSTKLEDSAMYFCASSGTVNQPQHFGDGTRLSIL.

The chain combines TRBV5-4 with TRBJ2-3; 8 bases match TRBD1. The V segment lost 4 bases and the J segment 6 bases; nucleotides outside the gene matches: 7. CDR1 and CDR2 from the germline V gene are SGHNT and YYREEE (reference sequence). The length of the CDR3 is 14 residues. The CDR3 loop is CASSAMDRADTQYF. The CDR3 nucleotides read TGTGCCAGCAGCGCCATGGACAGGGCGGATACGCAGTATTTT.

This clone was counted between two and nine times. V and J are TRBV7-3 and TRBJ2-1, with 7 bases identical to TRBD2. The CDR3 sequence is 13 residues long. The germline V gene encodes CDR1 SGHTA and CDR2 FQGTGA. V lost 5 bases, J lost 9 bases, and 7 bases stayed unmatched. Here the CDR3 DNA reads TGTGCCAGCAGCGGAGCAGGGAGGGCTGAGCAGTTCTTC. It is translated as CASSGAGRAEQFF.

This clone has just a few counts. The CDR3 bases are TGTGCCAGCAGTTCCTACCGGGACAGGGGTGAAAAACTGTTTTTT. Protein sequence: CASSSYRDRGEKLFF. The chain employs TRBV7-6 and TRBJ1-4, with TRBD1 matching over 10 bases. The CDR3 sequence is 15 residues long. Germline CDR1 and CDR2: SGHVS and FNYEAQ. The V and J ends lost 6 bases and 7 bases, in that order; junction bases with no gene match: 8.

V usage is TRBV4-1 and J usage is TRBJ1-3, with a possible D match to TRBD1 (5 bases). Germline V lookup: CDR1 MGHRA, CDR2 YSYEKL. V lost 5 bases to trimming and J lost 4 bases, with 15 bases between them. This CDR3 is 15 amino acids long. CDR3 sequence: CASSFLSGRGNTIYF. DNA of the CDR3: TGCGCCAGCAGCTTTCTTTCAGGGAGAGGAAACACCATATATTTT.

The rearrangement links TRBV2 to TRBJ2-2; 9 positions match TRBD2. The germline CDR1 and CDR2 sequences are SNHLY and FYNNEI. V was pared by 3 bases and J by 7 bases, with 9 bases of the junction left unmatched. The CDR3 is made up of 16 amino acids. CDR3 sequence (DNA): TGTGCCAGCAGTGACGATAGCGGGGGTAATCGCGGGGAGCTGTTTTTT. Protein: CASSDDSGGNRGELFF. Drawing the rest from reference TRBV2 and TRBJ2-2, the complete variable domain is EPEVTQTPSHQVTQMGQEVILRCVPISNHLYFYWYRQILGQKVEFLVSFYNNEISEKSEIFDDQFSVERPDGSNFTLKIRSTKLEDSAMYFCASSDDSGGNRGELFFGEGSRLTVL.

The rearrangement links TRBV3-1 (or the pseudogene TRBV3-2) to TRBJ1-5; D is perhaps TRBD1 (6 bases). The germline gives CDR1 LGHDT, CDR2 YNNKEL (reference sequence). CDR3 size: 15 residues. Trimming took 4 bases from V and 5 from J, leaving 15 bases between them. For the CDR3, the DNA is TGTGCCAGCAGCCCCCTATCAGGGGCAGATCAGCCCCAGCATTTT. Encoded protein: CASSPLSGADQPQHF.

The rearrangement links TRBV29-1 to TRBJ2-3; tentative D call: TRBD2 (5 bases). CDR1 and CDR2 (germline): SQVTM, ANQGSEA. The germline V and J ends were trimmed by 4 bases and 1 base, with 21 bases remaining between them. The CDR3 contains 17 residues. The chain's CDR3 is CSVVSGEQVEGTDTQYF. The CDR3 DNA reads as TGCAGCGTTGTTTCCGGGGAGCAGGTCGAAGGCACAGATACGCAGTATTTT.

The V and J genes are TRBV9 and TRBJ1-3; TRBD1 agrees at 9 bases. The CDR3 covers 16 residues. V shed 3 bases and J 0 bases; nucleotides not matched to a gene: 4. The V gene's germline CDR1 is SGDLS and CDR2 YYNGEE. The CDR3 is CASSGDRAYSGNTIYF. In DNA, the CDR3 is TGTGCCAGCAGCGGGGACAGGGCCTACTCTGGAAACACCATATATTTT.

This clone was detected once. The chain combines TRBV7-2 with TRBJ1-4; 9 positions agree with TRBD1. CDR1 and CDR2 (germline): SGHTA, FQGNSA. The ends lost 6 bases at V and 3 bases at J; junction bases unmatched: 8. The CDR3 runs 16 residues. CDR3 DNA sequence: TGTGCCAGCAGGTTAACAGGGGGCAAGTCTAATGAAAAACTGTTTTTT. It yields the protein CASRLTGGKSNEKLFF.

V gene TRBV6-1 combines with J gene TRBJ2-3; D is unresolved. This CDR3 has 16 residues. In germline, CDR1 is MNHNS, CDR2 SASEGT. V was shortened by 2 bases and J by 2 bases, with 14 bases between the two germline ends. The CDR3, as DNA: TGTGCCAGCAGTGAACTTGGTAGCTGGAACACAGATACGCAGTATTTT. Translation gives CASSELGSWNTDTQYF.

J is TRBJ1-5 and V is TRBV27; D unclear. The CDR3 runs to 15 residues. Germline V gene data show CDR1 as MNHEY and CDR2 as SMNVEV (reference sequence). V gave up 6 bases and J gave up 2 bases, with 14 bases separating them. The CDR3: CASRSRADGNQPQHF. The CDR3 DNA follows: TGTGCCAGCAGATCCCGAGCCGATGGCAATCAGCCCCAGCATTTT.

The genes are TRBV4-2 and TRBJ2-2, with a weak D call TRBD1 (6 bases). This CDR3 is built from 16 residues. Trimming shortened V by 1 base and J by 5 bases, and 14 bases separated the two germline ends. Germline CDR1 and CDR2: LGHNA and YNFKEQ. The CDR3 nucleotides are TGTGCCAGCAGCCAAGGCAAACAGGGAAGTACCGGGGAGCTGTTTTTT. This gives the protein CASSQGKQGSTGELFF.

The CDR3 DNA follows: TGTGCCAGCCAAGCCAAAAGGGGGGACATTCAGTACTTC. This codes for CASQAKRGDIQYF. The gene calls are TRBV6-4 and TRBJ2-4; perhaps D is TRBD1 or TRBD2 (6 bases each). Germline CDR1 is MRHNA and CDR2 is SNTAGT. V was trimmed by 8 bases and J by 8 bases, leaving 16 bases between them. This CDR3 has 13 amino acids.

This clone has only a few counts. The V gene is TRBV10-3, the J gene TRBJ1-2; D remains ambiguous. Looked up from germline, CDR1 is ENHRY and CDR2 is SYGVKD. The CDR3 contains 14 residues. Trimming removed 0 bases at V and 4 bases at J, with 9 bases between. The CDR3 DNA reads as TGTGCCATCAGTGAGTCGAGGACCAGCTATGGCTACACCTTC. Protein: CAISESRTSYGYTF.

As DNA, the CDR3 is TGTGCCAGCAGCTTAGAAGGGACGGCCGGGGAGCTGTTTTTT. Translated: CASSLEGTAGELFF. V and J are TRBV11-3 and TRBJ2-2; D might be TRBD1 or TRBD2, each matching 5 bases. CDR3 length: 14 residues. The V gene's germline CDR1 is SGHNT and CDR2 YENEEA. With 0 bases removed from V and 6 bases from J, the gap between germline ends came to 8 bases.

This clone was seen a few times. This rearrangement joins TRBV5-1 to TRBJ2-7, with D maybe TRBD1 (7 bases). The ends were cut back, 0 bases at V and 4 bases at J, with 14 bases in the middle. CDR3 size: 15 residues. Germline values: CDR1 SGHRS, CDR2 YFSETQ. This chain's CDR3 is CASSLAGGGAYEQYF. DNA for the CDR3: TGCGCCAGCAGCTTGGCCGGAGGGGGCGCTTACGAGCAGTACTTC.

This clone occurred a few times. This chain uses TRBV5-4 with TRBJ1-2, with D unresolved. Germline-derived CDR1 and CDR2 are SGHNT and YYREEE (reference sequence). Trimming took 7 bases from V and 4 from J, leaving 14 bases between them. This CDR3 contains 13 residues. The CDR3 coding sequence is TGTGCCAGCCCCGAACGGCAGGTCTATGGCTACACCTTC. It specifies CASPERQVYGYTF.

This clone was observed a handful of times. V is TRBV5-1 and J is TRBJ1-2; D is perhaps TRBD1 (6 bases). The germline V and J ends were trimmed by 0 bases and 0 bases, with 12 bases remaining between them. CDR1 SGHRS and CDR2 YFSETQ come from the germline V gene. CDR3 length: 16 amino acids. As DNA, the CDR3 is TGCGCCAGCAGCTTGGCCCCAGGGGTCCCTAACTATGGCTACACCTTC. Protein sequence: CASSLAPGVPNYGYTF.

The chain combines TRBV5-1 with TRBJ1-5; D remains unclear. V lost 5 bases and J lost 0, with 12 bases in between. The germline gives CDR1 SGHRS, CDR2 YFSETQ. The CDR3 runs 15 residues. In DNA form, the CDR3 reads TGCGCCAGCAGTTTTGACGGTCATAGCAATCAGCCCCAGCATTTT. It codes for CASSFDGHSNQPQHF. The whole variable domain, remainder taken from reference TRBV5-1 and TRBJ1-5, is KAGVTQTPRYLIKTRGQQVTLSCSPISGHRSVSWYQQTPGQGLQFLFEYFSETQRNKGNFPGRFSGRQFSNSRSEMNVSTLELGDSALYLCASSFDGHSNQPQHFGDGTRLSIL.

The chain employs TRBV2 and TRBJ2-5; TRBD2 matches at 8 bases. CDR1 is SNHLY, CDR2 FYNNEI, per germline. The CDR3 runs 14 residues. Trimming cost V 3 bases and J 4 bases; bases outside gene matches: 4. CDR3 bases: TGTGCCAGCAGTGACCCCAGCGGGGGAGAGACCCAGTACTTC. Protein: CASSDPSGGETQYF.

The chain recombines TRBV20-1 with TRBJ2-7; 10 bases match TRBD1. The CDR3 is 15 amino acids. In germline, CDR1 is DFQATT, CDR2 SNEGSKA (reference sequence). The ends lost 3 bases at V and 6 bases at J; junction bases unmatched: 11. The CDR3 spells CSASTWDRGRGEQYF. In nucleotides, the CDR3 is TGCAGTGCTAGTACGTGGGACAGGGGAAGAGGCGAGCAGTACTTC.

Concerning this clone: A single base separates this from a much larger clone, so it may be a read error. CDR3 nucleotide sequence: TGTGCCAGCAGCCTCCCGGGGTCCTACGAGCAGTACTTC. Translating it yields CASSLPGSYEQYF. The rearrangement joins TRBV7-8 to TRBJ2-7, with a tentative D call TRBD2 (5 bases). V gave up 5 bases and J gave up 1 base, with 9 bases separating them. Germline lookup yields CDR1 SGHVS and CDR2 FQNEAQ. The length of the CDR3 is 13 residues.

The V and J genes are TRBV6-5 and TRBJ2-3, with TRBD2 matching 9 bases. This CDR3 spans 15 amino acids. CDR1 and CDR2 (germline): MNHEY, SVGAGI. The ends lost 5 bases at V and 0 bases at J; junction bases unmatched: 3. CDR3 in amino acids: CASSLSGGSTDTQYF. CDR3 bases: TGTGCCAGCAGTCTGAGCGGGGGGAGCACAGATACGCAGTATTTT.

V usage is TRBV7-6 and J usage is TRBJ2-7; tentative D call: TRBD2 (6 bases). Trimming shortened V by 10 bases and J by 3 bases, and 16 bases separated the two germline ends. The CDR3 length is 13 residues. Looked up from germline, CDR1 is SGHVS and CDR2 is FNYEAQ. CDR3 sequence reads: CAIAGPPIYEQYF. The CDR3 coding sequence is TGTGCCATCGCGGGGCCGCCAATCTACGAGCAGTACTTC.

The J gene is TRBJ2-1, the V gene TRBV12-5; 8 bases align to TRBD2. Germline values: CDR1 LGHNT, CDR2 FRNRAP. CDR3 size: 16 residues. Trimming at V came to 0 bases and at J to 3 bases, leaving 4 bases not matched to a gene. CDR3 bases: TGTGCTAGTGGTTTGGTACGCGGGGGGAACTACAATGAGCAGTTCTTC. Translating gives CASGLVRGGNYNEQFF.